This T cell receptor beta chain emerged from a study of blood T cell repertoires in COVID-19. Study-wide background: Sites across the United States, Italy and Spain contributed samples from acute and convalescent COVID-19. In each case, the material was cDNA or gDNA derived from T cells, B-cell-depleted T cells, or PBMCs.

Using immunoSEQ multiplex PCR, the repertoire was profiled, and TCRdb retains in-frame clones only, with some absent. Altogether 95,000 to 150,000 clones are present, roughly 88% being singletons, with the ten largest covering around 4%. The clonotype originates from a man aged 40-55 years with acute or convalescent COVID-19. The sequenced sample was peripheral blood.

CDR3 coding DNA: TGTGCCACCACCGGGAGGCCACCCTACTATGGCTACACCTTC. Protein sequence: CATTGRPPYYGYTF. The V call is TRBV7-2, the J call TRBJ1-2; D remains ambiguous. This CDR3 is built from 14 residues. Germline-derived CDR1 and CDR2 are SGHTA and FQGNSA. The V gene lost 10 bases and the J gene lost 3 bases, with 18 bases spanning the gap.